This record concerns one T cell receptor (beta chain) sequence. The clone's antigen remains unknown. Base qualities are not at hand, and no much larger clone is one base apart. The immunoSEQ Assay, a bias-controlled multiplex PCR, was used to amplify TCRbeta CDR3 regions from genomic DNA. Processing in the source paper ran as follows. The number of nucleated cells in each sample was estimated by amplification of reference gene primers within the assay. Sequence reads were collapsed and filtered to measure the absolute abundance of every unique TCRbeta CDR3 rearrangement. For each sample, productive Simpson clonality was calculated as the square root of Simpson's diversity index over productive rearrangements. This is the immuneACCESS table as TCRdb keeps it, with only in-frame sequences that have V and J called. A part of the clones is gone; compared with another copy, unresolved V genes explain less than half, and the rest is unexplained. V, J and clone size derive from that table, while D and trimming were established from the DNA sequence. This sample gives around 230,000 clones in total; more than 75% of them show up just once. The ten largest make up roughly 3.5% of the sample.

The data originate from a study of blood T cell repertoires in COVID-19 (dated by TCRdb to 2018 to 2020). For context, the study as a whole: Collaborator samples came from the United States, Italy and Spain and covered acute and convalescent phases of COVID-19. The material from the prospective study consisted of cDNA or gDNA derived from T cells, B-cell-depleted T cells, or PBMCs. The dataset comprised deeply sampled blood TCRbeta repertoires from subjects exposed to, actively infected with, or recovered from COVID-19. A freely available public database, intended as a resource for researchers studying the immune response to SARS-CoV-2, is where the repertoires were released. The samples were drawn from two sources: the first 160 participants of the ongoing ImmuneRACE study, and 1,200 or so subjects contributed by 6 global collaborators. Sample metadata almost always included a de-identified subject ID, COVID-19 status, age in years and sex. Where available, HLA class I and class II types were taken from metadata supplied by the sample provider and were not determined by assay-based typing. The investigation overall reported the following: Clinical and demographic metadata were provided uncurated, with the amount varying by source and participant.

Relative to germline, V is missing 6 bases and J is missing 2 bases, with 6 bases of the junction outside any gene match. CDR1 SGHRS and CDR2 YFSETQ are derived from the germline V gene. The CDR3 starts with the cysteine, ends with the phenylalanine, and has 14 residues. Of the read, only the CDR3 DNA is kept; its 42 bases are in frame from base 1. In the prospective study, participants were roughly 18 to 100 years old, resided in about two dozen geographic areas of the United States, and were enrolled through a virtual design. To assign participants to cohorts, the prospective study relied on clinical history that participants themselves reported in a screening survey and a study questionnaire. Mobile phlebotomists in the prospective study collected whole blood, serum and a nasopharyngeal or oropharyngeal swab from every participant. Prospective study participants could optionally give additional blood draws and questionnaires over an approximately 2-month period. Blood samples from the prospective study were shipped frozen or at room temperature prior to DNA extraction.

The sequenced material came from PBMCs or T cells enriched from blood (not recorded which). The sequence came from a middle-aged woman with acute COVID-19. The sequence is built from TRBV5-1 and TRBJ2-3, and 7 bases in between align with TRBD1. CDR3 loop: CASNIQGDTDTQYF. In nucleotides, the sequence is TGCGCCAGCAACATCCAGGGGGACACAGATACGCAGTATTTT.